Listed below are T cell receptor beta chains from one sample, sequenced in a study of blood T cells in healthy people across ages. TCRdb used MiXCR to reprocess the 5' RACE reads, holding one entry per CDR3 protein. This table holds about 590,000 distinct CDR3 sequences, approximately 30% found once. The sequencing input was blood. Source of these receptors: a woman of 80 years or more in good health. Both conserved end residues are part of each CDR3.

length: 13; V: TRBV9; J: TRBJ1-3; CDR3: CASSVGSGNTIYF
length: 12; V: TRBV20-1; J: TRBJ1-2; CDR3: CSATTGNHGYTF
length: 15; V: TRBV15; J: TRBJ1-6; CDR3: CATSRVRGGGSPLHF
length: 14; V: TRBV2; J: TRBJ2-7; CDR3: CASSQATGRYEQYF
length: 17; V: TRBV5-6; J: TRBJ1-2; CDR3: CASSLSRTDSPNYGYTF
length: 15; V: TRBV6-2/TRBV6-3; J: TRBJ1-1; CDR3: CATQSTGEKRTEAFF
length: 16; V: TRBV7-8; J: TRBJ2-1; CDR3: CASSPDLTSGYNEQFF
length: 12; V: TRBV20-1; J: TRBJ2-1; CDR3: CSAQRQGNEQFF
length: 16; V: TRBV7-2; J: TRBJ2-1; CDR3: CASSLAAGTKYNEQFF
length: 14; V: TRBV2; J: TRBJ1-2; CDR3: CASSRGASNYGYTF
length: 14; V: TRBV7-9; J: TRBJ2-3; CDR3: CASSTNSYVDTQYF
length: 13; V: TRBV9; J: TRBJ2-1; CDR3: CASSLFLGNEQFF
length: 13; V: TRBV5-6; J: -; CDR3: CTSSLVDNYEQYF
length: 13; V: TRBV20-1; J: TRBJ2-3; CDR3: CSAPRDSTDTQYF
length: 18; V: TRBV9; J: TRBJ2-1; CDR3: CASSPRGAFQSSYNEQFF
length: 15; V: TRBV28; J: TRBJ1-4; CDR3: CASSLRRLKAEKLFF
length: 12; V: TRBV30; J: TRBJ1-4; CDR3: CAGTRSEEKLFF
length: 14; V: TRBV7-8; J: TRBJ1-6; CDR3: CAGRSGQGRSPLHF
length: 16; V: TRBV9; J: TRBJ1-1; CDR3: CASSVGAATVNTEAFF
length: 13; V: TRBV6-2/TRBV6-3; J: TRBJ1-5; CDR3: CASSKGYNQPQHF
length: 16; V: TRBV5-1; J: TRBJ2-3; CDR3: CASSLARGGGTDTQYF
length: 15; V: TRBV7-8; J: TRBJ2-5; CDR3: CASSPEGLAGATQYF
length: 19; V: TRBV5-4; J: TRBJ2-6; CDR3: CASSVTRDPRFREATVLTF
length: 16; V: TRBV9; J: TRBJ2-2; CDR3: CASSVGARANTGELFF
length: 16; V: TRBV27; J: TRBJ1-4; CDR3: CASSFRATTRNEKLFF
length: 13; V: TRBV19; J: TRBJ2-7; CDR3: CASSPQLDYEQYF